This T cell receptor beta chain was sequenced during a study of cytomegalovirus exposure and HLA in healthy donors. Study conclusions and caveats: An analysis was carried out at a later point. It showed that HLA-associated TCR beta chains were more clonally expanded than equally common non-associated chains. The analysis excluded some indistinguishable V segments, including TRBV6-2 and TRBV6-3. Earlier analysis found most TCR beta V segments productive about 90% or about 30% of the time.

Researchers ran the PCR with 60 Vbeta and 13 Jbeta primers. Clones were read by immunoSEQ multiplex PCR, and TCRdb kept only the in-frame ones, dropping some. The sample includes about 210,000 clones. Germline V gene sequence: CDR1 SNHLY, CDR2 FYNNEI. CDR3 length equals 14 residues. With V trimmed by 5 bases and J by 6 bases, 4 bases remained unmatched. Remarks on this clone: Antigen: not known.

This receptor was identified in a woman in her thirties in good health and CMV-seropositive. What was sequenced was PBMCs. The rearrangement joins TRBV2 to TRBJ2-1; 10 bases match TRBD2. As DNA, the CDR3 is TGTGCCAGCAGTAGTTGGACTAGCGGCAATGAGCAGTTCTTC. Its translation is CASSSWTSGNEQFF.